A single sample gave rise to the 18 T cell receptor beta chains below, sequenced in a study of long-term antiretroviral therapy in people with HIV. At survey level, the immunoSEQ assay was run in its v3.0 version. The repertoire was sequenced with immunoSEQ multiplex PCR; TCRdb's copy has only in-frame clones and lacks some. Of 20,000 to 30,000 clones listed, roughly 79% were seen once; the top ten hold approximately 15%. The material sequenced was unsorted PBMCs, taken at the start of antiretroviral therapy, before treatment. The source is a woman in her late teens or twenties with HIV.

The genes are TRBV9 and TRBJ2-3, with D possibly TRBD2 on 5 matching bases. The CDR3 extends over 18 amino acids. The V end lost 0 bases, the J end lost 3 bases, and 20 bases lay between the germline ends. Germline V CDR1 and CDR2: SGDLS, YYNGEE. In nucleotides, the CDR3 is TGTGCCAGCAGCGTAGGGGGTAGCGTTTTGGGAAGAACAGATACGCAGTATTTT. Residues: CASSVGGSVLGRTDTQYF.

This clone is categorized as medium-sized. V usage is TRBV2 and J usage is TRBJ1-4; D perhaps matches TRBD1 (6 bases). CDR3 size: 13 residues. CDR1 is SNHLY, CDR2 FYNNEI, per germline. Trimming removed 8 bases at V and 8 bases at J, with 15 bases between. As DNA, the CDR3 is TGTGCCAGCGTGGGGACATTGCGGGAAAAACTGTTTTTT. Encoded protein: CASVGTLREKLFF.

In this sample, this clone turned up a few times. The chain carries TRBV28 and TRBJ1-3; D ambiguous. V lost 3 bases, J lost 0 bases, and 3 bases lay in between. Germline loops: CDR1 MDHEN, CDR2 SYDVKM. The CDR3 extends over 13 amino acids. In DNA form, the CDR3 reads TGTGCCAGCAGTTTCCTCTCTGGAAACACCATATATTTT. Protein: CASSFLSGNTIYF.

The CDR3 DNA reads TGTGCCAGCAGCGATAAGACAGGGCAGTCAGATACGCAGTATTTT. It codes for CASSDKTGQSDTQYF. The chain links TRBV7-3 to TRBJ2-3; 7 bases fit TRBD1. This CDR3 comprises 15 residues. V lost 5 bases and J lost 4; bases outside the gene matches: 9. Germline V gives CDR1 SGHTA, CDR2 FQGTGA. Supplemented by reference TRBV7-3 and TRBJ2-3, the full variable domain reads GAGVSQTPSNKVTEKGKYVELRCDPISGHTALYWYRQSLGQGPEFLIYFQGTGAADDSGLPNDRFFAVRPEGSVSTLKIQRTERGDSAVYLCASSDKTGQSDTQYFGPGTRLTVL.

This clone showed up just a few times. The chain combines TRBV19 with TRBJ2-2, with TRBD1 identical over 11 bases. V dropped 3 bases and J dropped 2; count of bases not matched to a gene: 5. CDR1 and CDR2 from the germline V gene are LNHDA and SQIVND (reference sequence). The CDR3 has 17 amino acids. The CDR3: CASSILGQGVNTGELFF. CDR3 coding DNA: TGTGCCAGTAGTATTCTGGGACAGGGGGTTAACACCGGGGAGCTGTTTTTT.

The genes are TRBV7-9 and TRBJ2-7, with unresolved D. The V end was cut by 1 base, the J end by 1 base, with 11 bases between. This CDR3 comprises 15 residues. The germline gives CDR1 SEHNR, CDR2 FQNEAQ (reference sequence). This chain's CDR3 is CASSLDSYNSYEQYF. Here the CDR3 DNA reads TGTGCCAGCAGCTTAGACTCCTACAATTCCTACGAGCAGTACTTC. Full variable domain (rest looked up from reference TRBV7-9 and TRBJ2-7): DTGVSQNPRHKITKRGQNVTFRCDPISEHNRLYWYRQTLGQGPEFLTYFQNEAQLEKSRLLSDRFSAERPKGSFSTLEIQRTEQGDSAMYLCASSLDSYNSYEQYFGPGTRLTVT.

The chain couples TRBV5-1 to TRBJ2-2, with D possibly being TRBD1 (5 bases). Per the germline V gene, CDR1 is SGHRS and CDR2 is YFSETQ. The CDR3 loop spans 15 amino acids. V lost 4 bases to trimming and J lost 1 base, with 11 bases between them. The CDR3 here is CASSIGQENTGELFF. CDR3 bases: TGCGCCAGCAGCATCGGACAAGAGAACACCGGGGAGCTGTTTTTT.

The chain links TRBV27 to TRBJ2-7, with D maybe TRBD1 (5 bases). The CDR3 spans 14 residues. V gave up 2 bases and J gave up 0 bases, with 8 bases separating them. Germline V CDR1 and CDR2: MNHEY, SMNVEV (reference sequence). This CDR3 is CASSLVDNSYEQYF. DNA of the CDR3: TGTGCCAGCAGTTTAGTGGACAACTCCTACGAGCAGTACTTC.

J is TRBJ1-1 and V is TRBV6-1; D is possibly TRBD1 (6 bases). The CDR3 loop spans 13 amino acids. The V end lost 4 bases, the J end lost 3 bases, and 9 bases lay between the germline ends. CDR1 MNHNS and CDR2 SASEGT come from the germline V gene. The CDR3 region has the DNA TGTGCCAGCAGTGTAGGACAGTACACTGAAGCTTTCTTT. Its translation is CASSVGQYTEAFF.

This sequence joins TRBV27 and TRBJ1-2; possibly TRBD1 for D (6 bases). Trimming cost V 5 bases and J 2 bases, with 15 bases left between them. This CDR3 has 15 residues. The germline V gene has CDR1 MNHEY and CDR2 SMNVEV (reference sequence). The CDR3 DNA reads as TGTGCCAGCAGTCCCATATCAACAGGGAACTATGGCTACACCTTC. It yields the protein CASSPISTGNYGYTF.

The chain links TRBV6-1 to TRBJ1-3, with TRBD1 matching 8 bases. The CDR3 length is 17 residues. In germline, CDR1 is MNHNS, CDR2 SASEGT. V was pared by 2 bases and J by 3 bases, with 9 bases of the junction left unmatched. The CDR3 sequence: CASSENFDRGFGNTIYF. The CDR3 DNA is TGTGCCAGCAGTGAAAACTTCGACAGGGGTTTTGGAAACACCATATATTTT.

This clone has only one observation. V and J are TRBV18 and TRBJ2-3; D is uncertain. V was trimmed by 3 bases and J by 3 bases, leaving 7 bases between them. From germline, CDR1 is KGHSH and CDR2 LQKENI. The CDR3 is 13 amino acids. As DNA, the CDR3 is TGTGCCAGCTCACCGGCGTCGACAGATACGCAGTATTTT. It yields the protein CASSPASTDTQYF.

The gene calls are TRBV5-1 and TRBJ2-7; 8 positions match TRBD1. This CDR3 spans 15 amino acids. V lost 0 bases, J lost 6 bases, and 8 bases stayed unmatched. Germline V gene sequence: CDR1 SGHRS, CDR2 YFSETQ. Written as DNA, the CDR3 is TGCGCCAGCAGCTTGGATGCGGGACAGGTAACCGAGCAGTACTTC. Translated, it gives CASSLDAGQVTEQYF.

The chain combines TRBV5-1 with TRBJ2-2; the D is unclear. Deletions cut 2 bases from V and 6 bases from J, with 11 bases between. CDR1 and CDR2 from the germline V gene are SGHRS and YFSETQ. The CDR3 is 14 amino acids. The CDR3: CASSFRVFPGELFF. CDR3 DNA sequence: TGCGCCAGCAGCTTCCGTGTGTTCCCCGGGGAGCTGTTTTTT.

The chain joins TRBV6-1 to TRBJ1-2, with TRBD1 as a possible D gene (5 bases). There are 13 residues in the CDR3. Trimming removed 9 bases from V and 0 bases from J, with 11 bases in between. In germline, CDR1 is MNHNS, CDR2 SASEGT. CDR3 loop: CASGDGSNYGYTF. DNA of the CDR3: TGTGCCAGTGGGGACGGATCTAACTATGGCTACACCTTC.

The chain links TRBV10-3 to TRBJ1-1; tentative D call: TRBD1 (6 bases). Per germline, CDR1 ENHRY and CDR2 SYGVKD. Trimming removed 3 bases from V and 7 bases from J, with 18 bases in between. This CDR3 spans 15 amino acids. The CDR3 region has the DNA TGTGCCATCAGTGACCCTGGAAGGGGGGTGAGTGAAGCTTTCTTT. Its protein is CAISDPGRGVSEAFF.

The rearrangement joins TRBV9 to TRBJ1-1; D is uncertain. V shed 3 bases and J shed 0 bases, with 6 bases lying between them. The CDR3 covers 13 residues. The germline CDR1 and CDR2 sequences are SGDLS and YYNGEE. The CDR3 nucleotides read TGTGCCAGCAGCGCTACAATGAACACTGAAGCTTTCTTT. Residues: CASSATMNTEAFF.

CDR3 residues: CASALDGLEKLFF. The CDR3 DNA follows: TGTGCCAGTGCGTTAGACGGCTTGGAAAAACTGTTTTTT. The V and J genes are TRBV7-8 and TRBJ1-4; no firm D call. V was pared by 9 bases and J by 8 bases, with 16 bases between. Germline V gene data show CDR1 as SGHVS and CDR2 as FQNEAQ. The CDR3 covers 13 residues.